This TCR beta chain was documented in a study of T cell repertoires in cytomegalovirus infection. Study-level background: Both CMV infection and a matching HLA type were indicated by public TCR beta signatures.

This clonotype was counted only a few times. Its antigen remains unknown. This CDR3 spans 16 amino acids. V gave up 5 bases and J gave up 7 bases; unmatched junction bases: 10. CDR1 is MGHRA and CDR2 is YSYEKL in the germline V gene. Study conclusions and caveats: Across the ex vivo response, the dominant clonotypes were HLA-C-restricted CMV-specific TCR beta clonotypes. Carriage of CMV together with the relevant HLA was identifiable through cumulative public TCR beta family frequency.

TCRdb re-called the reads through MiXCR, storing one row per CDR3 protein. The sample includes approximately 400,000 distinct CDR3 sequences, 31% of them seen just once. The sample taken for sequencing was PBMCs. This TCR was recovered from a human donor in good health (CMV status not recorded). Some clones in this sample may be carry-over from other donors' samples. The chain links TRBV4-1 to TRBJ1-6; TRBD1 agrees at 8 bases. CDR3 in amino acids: CASSTQTGVSNSPLHF. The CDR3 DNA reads TGCGCCAGCAGCACCCAGACAGGGGTGAGCAATTCACCCCTCCACTTT.